This TCR beta chain derives from a study of somatic mutations in cytotoxic T cells in rheumatoid arthritis (dated by TCRdb to 2016 to 2017). About the investigation overall: Some T-cell populations stained with V beta antibodies were sorted by flow on a FACSAria II or Sony SH800 to nearly 100% purity, with sorted V beta1+ cells additionally subjected to TCRB sequencing. The study asked whether expanded CD8+ T-cell clones in newly diagnosed, untreated rheumatoid arthritis carry somatic mutations, and used TCRB deep sequencing to characterize clonality. A total of 65 to 70 rheumatoid arthritis patients and 20 to 25 healthy controls underwent TCRB deep sequencing. Patients and controls did not essentially differ in median age, which was nearly identical between the groups. Overall study outcomes, separate from this receptor: There was no significant difference in CD8+ T-cell clonality between rheumatoid arthritis patients and age-matched healthy controls. The largest CD8+ clone made up more than 20% of CD8+ cells in about an eighth of the 65 patients, and blood and synovial fluid shared several identical CD8+ TCRB sequences. No adjustment for multiple comparisons was made for the slight TRBV07 underrepresentation in patients. Healthy controls showed no age-related increase in CD8+ clonality, whereas patients did (Spearman r ≈ 0.49). The expanded CD8+ clones had unknown antigen targets, and not appearing in virus-specific databases did not rule out that they were virus-specific.

From the cysteine up to the phenylalanine, the CDR3 has a length of 14 residues. Of the read, only the CDR3 DNA is kept; its 42 bases are in frame from base 1. CDR1 MNHEY and CDR2 SMNVEV were looked up in the germline V gene (reference sequence). Trimming at the junction amounts to 4 bases on V and 8 bases on J, and the germline ends lie 17 bases apart. Concerning this clone: The target of this receptor is not known. No much larger clone exists at a distance of one base, and base qualities are not known.

The 15 to 20 healthy controls were blood donors whose buffy coats were used; they had a median age of approximately 59 years (range about 21-80), and about 58% were female. Flow cytometry confirmed the purity of CD4+ and CD8+ cells that had been isolated by positive magnetic bead selection on an AutoMACS. Ficoll-Paque PLUS density gradient separation was used to isolate peripheral blood mononuclear cells. DNA was extracted from CD4-enriched, CD8-enriched or PBMC samples with Nucleospin Tissue or Tissue XS kits and quantified with a Qubit 2.0 fluorometer. TCRB CDR3 sequencing used the immunoSEQ assay on genomic DNA. The original pipeline was this. Analyses were restricted to productive TCRB rearrangements. A clone was defined by a unique TCRB CDR3 sequence, and clonality was computed as a productive clonality index based on Shannon entropy. Repertoire overlap between two samples was calculated from the template counts of each clone relative to total templates per sample. A correlation with a Spearman r of about 0.57 was found between V-gene usage by flow cytometry and V-gene usage by TCRB sequencing. TCRdb mirrors the immuneACCESS table, restricted to in-frame sequences. Some clones are absent from its copies; in checked studies, under half trace to an unresolved V gene, and the reason for the others is unknown. The V and J calls and the clone size are those of that table, but D and trimming were determined from the DNA. For this sample there are about 10,000 clones; under 80% appear just once. 20% to 25% of the sample is taken by the ten largest.

Material: CD8+ T cells sorted from blood. The rearranged chain carries TRBV27 and TRBJ1-2; TRBD1 is a weak D gene call, 6 bases matching. This TCR was recovered from a man between 45 and 60 years old in good health. This receptor has the CDR3 CASSSTGLWEGYTF. The DNA sequence is given as TGTGCCAGCAGTTCCACAGGGCTTTGGGAAGGCTACACCTTC.